This T cell receptor beta chain was documented in a study of patients and donors after allogeneic stem cell transplantation. Looked up from germline, CDR1 is LGHNA and CDR2 is YSLEER. This CDR3 spans 13 amino acids. V was pared by 0 bases and J by 10 bases, with 10 bases between. Each CDR3 protein gets one entry after TCRdb re-called the RT-PCR reads with MiXCR. The table shows over 400,000 distinct CDR3 sequences, with around 16% occurring only once. Material: blood, either unsorted or a sorted T cell fraction (not recorded which). The sequence was obtained from a human donor who was either an allogeneic HSCT recipient or a stem cell or donor lymphocyte infusion donor (not recorded which). It is not recorded whose cells these are; they may come from a transplant donor. The chain recombines TRBV4-3 with TRBJ2-1; D unclear. CDR3 region: CASSQDAPTEQFF. DNA for the CDR3: TGCGCCAGCAGCCAAGATGCTCCCACCGAGCAGTTCTTC.